This TCR beta chain was sequenced in a study of human T cells and chemical hapten exposure. This clonotype came up many times. TCRdb re-derived calls from the RACE reads in MiXCR, one entry per CDR3 protein. This table has more than 80,000 distinct CDR3 sequences, about a tenth appearing once. Time point indicated: pre-sensitization, week 0. Treatment: therapeutic diphenylcyclopropenone sensitization with weekly scalp DPC. There are 11 residues in the CDR3. V was shortened by 6 bases and J by 7 bases, with 9 bases between the two germline ends. The sample consisted of whole blood, taken in connection with sensitization to the hapten diphenylcyclopropenone (DPC). The source of this sequence is a woman aged 60-75 years with alopecia areata. Some clones in this sample may be carry-over from other donors' samples. The chain employs TRBV12-3 or TRBV12-4 and TRBJ1-1; unclear D gene. Here the CDR3 reads CASRPTGEAFF. The CDR3 nucleotides read TGTGCCAGCAGACCGACGGGTGAAGCTTTCTTT.